This TCR beta chain was captured in a study of T cell responses to AZD1222 COVID-19 vaccine. To note about this clone: Its target is unknown.

This CDR3 is 14 amino acids long. V was cut by 4 bases and J by 0 bases, with 10 bases left in between. Germline-derived CDR1 and CDR2 are SGHRS and YFSETQ. Sequenced by immunoSEQ multiplex PCR; TCRdb stores in-frame clones only, minus some. The sample lists about 160,000 clones; less than 95% were seen once. Regarding the study as a whole: Vaccine-associated CD4 TCRs spanned spike, dominant at 160-218 and 743-854. Among the donors, most were white British and more were female, and clonal diversity was possibly underestimated. With two AZD1222 doses given, Spike-specific TCR breadth and depth both rose.

The sequence derives from an adult in good health. The genes are TRBV5-1 and TRBJ1-2, with TRBD1 as a possible D gene (6 bases). This sample comprised peripheral blood, obtained on day 0 of AZD1222 vaccination. CDR3 coding DNA: TGCGCCAGCAGCCCAGGACAGTCTAACTATGGCTACACCTTC. It yields the protein CASSPGQSNYGYTF.